This T cell receptor beta chain was observed in a study of type 1 regulatory T cells. Study in general: T-allo10 is a Tr1-enriched, alloantigen-specific CD4 T cell product made in vitro.

TCRdb called the reads again in MiXCR, with one record for every CDR3 protein. The table has roughly 71,000 distinct CDR3 sequences, more than 20% seen once. Concerning this clonotype: Its antigen is unknown.

CDR3 size: 13 residues. Germline CDR1 reads DFQATT; CDR2 reads SNEGSKA (reference sequence). V lost 6 bases and J 9 bases, leaving 18 bases between the germline ends. General observations from the study: Compared with non-type 1 regulatory T cells, type 1 regulatory T cells showed a more restricted TCR repertoire.

The TCR sequence derives from a human donor in good health. Material: cultured type 1 regulatory T (Tr1) cells, either the whole culture or a sorted fraction (not recorded which). The chain couples TRBV20-1 to TRBJ2-1, with D perhaps being TRBD1 or TRBD2 (5 bases each). The CDR3 DNA is TGCAGTGCGAGGGGTTCGGTCGAGGTTGAGCAGTTCTTC. Protein sequence: CSARGSVEVEQFF.